Listed below are T cell receptor beta chains from one sample, sequenced in a study of T cell repertoires in cytomegalovirus infection. TCRdb re-called the reads with MiXCR, one entry per CDR3 protein. The data contain 250,000 to 300,000 distinct CDR3 sequences, more than 20% of them singletons. Input material: PBMCs. The receptors shown here come from a human donor in good health (CMV status not recorded). Some clones in this sample may be carry-over from other donors' samples. The CDR3 runs from the conserved cysteine through the conserved F or W. D genes are given only for firm matches. The size entry is marked missing in some rows and otherwise reads once, few, many or a size class.

V	D	J	size	CDR3	DNA
TRBV20-1	.	TRBJ2-7	few	CSASSAARGYEQYF	TGCAGTGCTAGTTCGGCGGCAAGGGGGTACGAGCAGTACTTC
TRBV7-2	TRBD2	TRBJ2-4	many	CASSSSGALKNIQYF	TGTGCCAGCAGCTCGAGCGGGGCCCTCAAAAACATTCAGTACTTC
TRBV5-1	TRBD1	TRBJ2-7	.	CASSKPTGTGVYEQYF	TGCGCCAGCAGCAAACCGACCGGGACAGGGGTATACGAGCAGTACTTC
TRBV7-3	.	TRBJ2-7	.	CASSLSLDYEQYF	TGTGCCAGCAGCTTAAGCCTAGACTACGAGCAGTACTTC
TRBV14	.	TRBJ2-1	.	CASSQLISSYNEQFF	TGTGCCAGCAGCCAACTTATAAGCTCCTACAATGAGCAGTTCTTC
TRBV20-1	TRBD1	TRBJ1-5	few	CSARDPGQVHQPQHF	TGCAGTGCTAGAGATCCGGGACAGGTTCATCAGCCCCAGCATTTT
TRBV13	TRBD2	TRBJ2-7	few	CASSAPGAGGREQYF	TGTGCCAGCAGCGCTCCGGGAGCGGGAGGACGGGAGCAGTACTTC
TRBV28	TRBD1	TRBJ1-5	.	CASSPTGVYQPQHF	TGTGCCAGCAGCCCCACAGGGGTTTATCAGCCCCAGCATTTT
TRBV7-4	TRBD1	TRBJ2-5	.	CASSFGRTGGASETQYF	TGTGCCAGCAGCTTCGGGCGGACAGGGGGCGCATCAGAGACCCAGTACTTC
TRBV29-1	TRBD2	TRBJ2-1	.	CSSPGGRTYNEQFF	TGCAGCTCGCCCGGGGGGAGAACCTACAATGAGCAGTTCTTC
TRBV6-6	TRBD1	TRBJ2-6	.	CASSLTQGAAGANVLTF	TGTGCCAGCAGTTTAACACAGGGGGCCGCTGGGGCCAACGTCCTGACTTTC
TRBV6-1	.	TRBJ2-1	few	CASSDSEVSNEQFF	TGTGCCAGCAGCGACAGCGAAGTTAGCAATGAGCAGTTCTTC
TRBV2	.	TRBJ2-1	.	CASSISGGLNNEQFF	TGTGCCAGCAGTATCTCGGGGGGCTTGAACAATGAGCAGTTCTTC
TRBV28	.	TRBJ1-3	.	CASSRGRASSGNTIYF	TGTGCCAGCAGTCGAGGCAGGGCCTCCTCTGGAAACACCATATATTTT
TRBV7-2	.	TRBJ2-5	many	CASSSRVAEETQYF	TGTGCCAGCAGCTCACGGGTTGCTGAAGAGACCCAGTACTTC
TRBV18	TRBD2	TRBJ2-1	.	CASSPRLAGGPYNEQFF	TGTGCCAGCTCACCACGACTAGCGGGAGGGCCCTACAATGAGCAGTTCTTC
TRBV7-3	.	TRBJ2-3	many	CASSLTQQVDTQYF	TGTGCCAGCAGCTTAACCCAACAGGTCGATACGCAGTATTTT
TRBV6-2/TRBV6-3	TRBD1	TRBJ2-7	many	CASSEGAREQYF	TGTGCCAGCAGTGAGGGGGCACGTGAGCAGTACTTC
TRBV20-1	.	TRBJ1-1	once	CSAPVFGGSTEAFF	TGCAGTGCCCCCGTTTTCGGGGGAAGCACTGAAGCTTTCTTT
TRBV28	TRBD1	TRBJ1-1	.	CASLEVGTENMNTEAFF	TGTGCCAGCCTTGAGGTGGGGACAGAAAACATGAACACTGAAGCTTTCTTT
TRBV4-3	.	TRBJ2-7	few	CASSQDLSGSYEQYF	TGCGCCAGCAGCCAAGATCTGAGCGGTTCCTACGAGCAGTACTTC
TRBV7-2	.	TRBJ1-6	many	CASSRGTLSYNSPLHF	TGTGCCAGCAGCAGAGGGACACTCAGTTATAATTCACCCCTCCACTTT
TRBV7-2	TRBD2	TRBJ2-1	many	CASSPGLAGGLNEQFF	TGTGCCAGCAGCCCGGGACTAGCGGGAGGGCTCAATGAGCAGTTCTTC
TRBV20-1	TRBD2	TRBJ2-3	many	CSARSTSGVSDTQYF	TGCAGTGCTAGATCCACTAGCGGGGTATCAGATACGCAGTATTTT
TRBV30	TRBD2	TRBJ2-5	few	CAWSLPLAGGGSETQYF	TGTGCCTGGAGCCTACCTCTAGCGGGGGGAGGAAGTGAGACCCAGTACTTC
TRBV4-3	.	TRBJ2-1	.	CASSQYSGGSSYNEQFF	TGCGCCAGCAGCCAGTATAGCGGCGGAAGCTCCTACAATGAGCAGTTCTTC
TRBV7-2	TRBD1	TRBJ2-5	many	CASSPHPPGQGTQYF	TGTGCCAGCAGCCCGCACCCTCCGGGACAGGGAACCCAGTACTTC
TRBV6-2/TRBV6-3	.	TRBJ2-1	.	CASSYGKQVRNEQFF	TGTGCCAGCAGTTACGGAAAACAGGTGCGCAATGAGCAGTTCTTC
TRBV19	.	TRBJ2-3	few	CASRDHRVEGTDTQYF	TGTGCCAGTAGAGACCACAGGGTTGAAGGCACAGATACGCAGTATTTT
TRBV7-9	.	TRBJ2-5	many	CASSLTQVFETQYF	TGTGCCAGCAGCCTAACCCAGGTTTTCGAGACCCAGTACTTC
TRBV29-1	.	TRBJ2-2	few	CSVASQLTGELFF	TGCAGCGTTGCTTCCCAGCTCACCGGGGAGCTGTTTTTT
TRBV4-3	TRBD2	TRBJ2-2	.	CASSQQIAGGGTGELFF	TGCGCCAGCAGCCAACAAATAGCGGGAGGAGGAACCGGGGAGCTGTTTTTT
TRBV6-2/TRBV6-3	.	TRBJ1-5	few	CASGEQGGNQPQHF	TGTGCCAGCGGGGAGCAGGGTGGCAATCAGCCCCAGCATTTT
TRBV20-1	.	TRBJ2-7	.	CSAEIASHTYEQYF	TGCAGTGCAGAAATAGCCTCCCACACCTACGAGCAGTACTTC
TRBV7-2	.	TRBJ1-1	many	CASSLVHPNTEAFF	TGTGCCAGCAGCTTGGTACACCCGAACACTGAAGCTTTCTTT
TRBV11-3	.	TRBJ2-3	many	CASSFRASSTTQYF	TGTGCCAGCAGCTTCAGGGCCTCTTCGACTACGCAGTATTTT
TRBV6-2/TRBV6-3	.	TRBJ1-5	few	CASSSGGLNQPQHF	TGTGCCAGCAGTTCTGGGGGACTCAATCAGCCCCAGCATTTT
TRBV10-3	TRBD1	TRBJ1-1	.	CATRTGYTEAFF	TGTGCCACCCGGACAGGGTACACTGAAGCTTTCTTT
TRBV5-3	.	TRBJ2-5	.	CASSRTGTNNQETQYF	TGTGCCAGCAGCCGTACCGGGACAAATAACCAAGAGACCCAGTACTTC
TRBV19	TRBD2	TRBJ2-1	.	CASRGLASSYNEQFF	TGTGCCAGTAGGGGACTAGCTTCGTCCTACAATGAGCAGTTCTTC
TRBV5-1	.	TRBJ2-3	few	CASSLATEGDTQYF	TGCGCCAGCAGCTTGGCCACCGAGGGGGATACGCAGTATTTT
TRBV27	TRBD1	TRBJ2-7	.	CASSRQGAGEQYF	TGTGCCAGCAGCAGACAGGGGGCGGGAGAGCAGTACTTC
TRBV28	TRBD2	TRBJ2-7	.	CASSLAGGGFSSYEQYF	TGTGCCAGCAGCCTGGCGGGGGGCGGGTTTAGCTCCTACGAGCAGTACTTC
TRBV10-3	TRBD1	TRBJ2-1	.	CAVHSGTGSDEQFF	TGTGCCGTACATTCCGGGACAGGGTCGGATGAGCAGTTCTTC
TRBV7-2	.	TRBJ1-4	many	CASTSELTNEKLFF	TGTGCCAGCACCTCGGAGCTAACTAATGAAAAACTGTTTTTT
TRBV2	.	TRBJ1-4	.	CATETGTTDNEKLFF	TGTGCCACTGAAACAGGGACCACCGATAATGAAAAACTGTTTTTT
TRBV20-1	.	TRBJ1-5	.	CSARDRRGAFNQPQHF	TGCAGTGCTAGAGATCGTAGGGGGGCTTTTAATCAGCCCCAGCATTTT
TRBV20-1	.	TRBJ2-4	.	CSGGRQNIQYF	TGCAGTGGGGGACGGCAAAACATTCAGTACTTC
TRBV7-2	TRBD2	TRBJ2-1	few	CASSQDGRDYNEQFF	TGTGCCAGCAGCCAAGACGGGAGGGATTACAATGAGCAGTTCTTC
TRBV10-3	.	TRBJ2-7	.	CAISESNGDEQYF	TGTGCCATCAGTGAGTCGAATGGGGACGAGCAGTACTTC